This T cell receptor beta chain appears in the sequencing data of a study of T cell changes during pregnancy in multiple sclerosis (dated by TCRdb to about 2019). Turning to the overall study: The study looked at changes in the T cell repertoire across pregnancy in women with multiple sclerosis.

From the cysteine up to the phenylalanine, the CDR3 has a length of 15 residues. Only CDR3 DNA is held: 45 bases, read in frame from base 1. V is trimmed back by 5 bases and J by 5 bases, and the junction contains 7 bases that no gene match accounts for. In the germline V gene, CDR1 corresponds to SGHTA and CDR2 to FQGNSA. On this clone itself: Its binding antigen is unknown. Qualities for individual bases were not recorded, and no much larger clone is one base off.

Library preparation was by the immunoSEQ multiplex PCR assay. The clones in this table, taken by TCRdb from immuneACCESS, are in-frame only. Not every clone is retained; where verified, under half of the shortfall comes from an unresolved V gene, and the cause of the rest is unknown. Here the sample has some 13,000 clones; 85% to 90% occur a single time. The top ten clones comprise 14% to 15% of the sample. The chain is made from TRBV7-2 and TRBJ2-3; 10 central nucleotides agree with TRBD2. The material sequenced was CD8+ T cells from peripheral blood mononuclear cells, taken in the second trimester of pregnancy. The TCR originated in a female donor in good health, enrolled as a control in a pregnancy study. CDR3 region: CASSDVAGGGDTQYF. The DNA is TGTGCCAGCAGCGATGTAGCGGGAGGAGGAGATACGCAGTATTTT.